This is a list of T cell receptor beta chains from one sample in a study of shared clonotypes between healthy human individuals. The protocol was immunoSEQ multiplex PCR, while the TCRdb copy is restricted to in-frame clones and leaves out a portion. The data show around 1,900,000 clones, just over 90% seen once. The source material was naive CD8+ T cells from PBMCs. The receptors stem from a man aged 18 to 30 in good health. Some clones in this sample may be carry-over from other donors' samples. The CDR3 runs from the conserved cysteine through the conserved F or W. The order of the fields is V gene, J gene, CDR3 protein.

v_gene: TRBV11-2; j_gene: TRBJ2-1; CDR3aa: CASSSGLATYNEQFF
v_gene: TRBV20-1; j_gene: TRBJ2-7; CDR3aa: CRGDEQYF
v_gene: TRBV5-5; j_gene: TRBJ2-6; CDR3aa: CASRWGHFSSGANVLTF
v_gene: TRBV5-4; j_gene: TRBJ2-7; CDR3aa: CASSWGDRESYEQYF
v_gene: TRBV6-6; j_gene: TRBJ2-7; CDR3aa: CASAGAGQAYEQYF
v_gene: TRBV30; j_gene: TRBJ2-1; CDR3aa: CALDFGEQFF
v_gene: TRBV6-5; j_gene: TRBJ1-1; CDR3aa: CASTYRTGNTEAFF
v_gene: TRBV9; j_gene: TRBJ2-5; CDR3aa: CASSVDDRGETQYF
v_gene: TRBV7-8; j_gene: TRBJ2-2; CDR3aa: CASSSRLAGVTGELFF
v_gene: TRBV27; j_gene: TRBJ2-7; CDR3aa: CASSPGLSSYEQYF
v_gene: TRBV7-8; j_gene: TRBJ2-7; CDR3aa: CASSLGETETSGHAYEQYF
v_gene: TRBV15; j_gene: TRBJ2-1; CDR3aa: CATSSSWTRVNEQFF
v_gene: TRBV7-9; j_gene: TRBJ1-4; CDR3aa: CASSLGDGWIEKLFF